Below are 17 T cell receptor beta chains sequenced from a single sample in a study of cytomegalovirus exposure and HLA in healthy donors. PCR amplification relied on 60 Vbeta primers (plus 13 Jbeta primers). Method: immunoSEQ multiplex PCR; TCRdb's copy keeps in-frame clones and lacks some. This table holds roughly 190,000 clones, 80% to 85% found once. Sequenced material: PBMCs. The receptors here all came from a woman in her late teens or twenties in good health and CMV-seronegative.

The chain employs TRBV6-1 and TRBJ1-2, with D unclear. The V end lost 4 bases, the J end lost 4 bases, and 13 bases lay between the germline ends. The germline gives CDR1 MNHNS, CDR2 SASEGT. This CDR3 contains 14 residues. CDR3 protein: CASSADWAAYGYTF. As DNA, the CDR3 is TGTGCCAGCAGTGCGGATTGGGCAGCCTATGGCTACACCTTC.

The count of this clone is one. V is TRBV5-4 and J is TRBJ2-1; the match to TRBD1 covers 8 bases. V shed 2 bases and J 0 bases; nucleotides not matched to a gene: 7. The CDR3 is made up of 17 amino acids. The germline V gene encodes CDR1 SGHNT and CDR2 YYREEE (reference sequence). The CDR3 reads CASSFDRGWDSYNEQFF. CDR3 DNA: TGTGCCAGCAGCTTCGACAGGGGATGGGACTCCTACAATGAGCAGTTCTTC.

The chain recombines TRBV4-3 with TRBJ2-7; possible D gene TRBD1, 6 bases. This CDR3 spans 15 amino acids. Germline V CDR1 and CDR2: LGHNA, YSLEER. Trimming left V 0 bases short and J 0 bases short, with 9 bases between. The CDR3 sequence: CASSQDQGSSYEQYF. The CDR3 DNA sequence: TGCGCCAGCAGCCAAGATCAGGGGAGCTCCTACGAGCAGTACTTC.

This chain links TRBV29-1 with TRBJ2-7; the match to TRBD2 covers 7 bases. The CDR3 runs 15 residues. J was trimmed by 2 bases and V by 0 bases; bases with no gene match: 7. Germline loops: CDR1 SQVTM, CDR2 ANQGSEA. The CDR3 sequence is CSVEDGSGETYEQYF. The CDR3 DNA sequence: TGCAGCGTTGAAGACGGCAGCGGGGAAACCTACGAGCAGTACTTC.

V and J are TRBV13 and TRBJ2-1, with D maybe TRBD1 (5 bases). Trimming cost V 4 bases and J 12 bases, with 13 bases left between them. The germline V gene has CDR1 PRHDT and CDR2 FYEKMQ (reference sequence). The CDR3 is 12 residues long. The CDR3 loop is CASSSKGVVQFF. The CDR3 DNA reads TGTGCCAGCAGCTCGAAAGGGGTTGTGCAGTTCTTC.

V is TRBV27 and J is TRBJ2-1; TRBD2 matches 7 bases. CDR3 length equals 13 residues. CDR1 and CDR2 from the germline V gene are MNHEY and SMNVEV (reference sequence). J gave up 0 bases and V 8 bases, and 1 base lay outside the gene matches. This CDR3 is CASWTSSYNEQFF. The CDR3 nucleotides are TGTGCCAGCTGGACTAGCTCCTACAATGAGCAGTTCTTC.

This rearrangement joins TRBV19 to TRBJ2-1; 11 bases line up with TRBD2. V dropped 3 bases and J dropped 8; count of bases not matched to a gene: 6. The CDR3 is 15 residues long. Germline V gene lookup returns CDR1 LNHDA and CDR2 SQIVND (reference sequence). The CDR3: CASSMATSGRYEQFF. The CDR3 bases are TGTGCCAGTAGTATGGCTACTAGCGGGAGATATGAGCAGTTCTTC.

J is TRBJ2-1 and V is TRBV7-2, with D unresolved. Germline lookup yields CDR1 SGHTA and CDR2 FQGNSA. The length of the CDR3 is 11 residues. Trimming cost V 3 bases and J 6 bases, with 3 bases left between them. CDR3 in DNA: TGTGCCAGCAGCTTCATCAATGAGCAGTTCTTC. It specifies CASSFINEQFF.

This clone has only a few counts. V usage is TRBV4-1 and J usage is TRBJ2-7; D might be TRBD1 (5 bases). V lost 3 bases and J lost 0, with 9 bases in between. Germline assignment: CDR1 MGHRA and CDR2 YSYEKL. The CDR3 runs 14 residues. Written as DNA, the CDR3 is TGCGCCAGCAGCCAGGGGCAGAGCTCCTACGAGCAGTACGTC. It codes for CASSQGQSSYEQYV.

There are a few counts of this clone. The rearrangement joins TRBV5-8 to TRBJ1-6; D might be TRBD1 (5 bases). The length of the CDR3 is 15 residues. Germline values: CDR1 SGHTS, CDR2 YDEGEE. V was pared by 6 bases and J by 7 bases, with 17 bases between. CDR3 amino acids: CASNLGGFFNSPLHF. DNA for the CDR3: TGTGCCAGCAACCTCGGGGGGTTTTTCAATTCACCCCTCCACTTT.

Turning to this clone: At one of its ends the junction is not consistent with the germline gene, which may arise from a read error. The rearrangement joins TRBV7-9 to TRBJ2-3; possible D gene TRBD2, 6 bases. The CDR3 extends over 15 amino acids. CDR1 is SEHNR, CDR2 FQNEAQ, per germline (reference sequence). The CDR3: CSSSFSGLSTDTQYF. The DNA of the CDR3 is TGTTCCAGCAGCTTTAGCGGACTAAGCACAGATACGCAGTATTTT. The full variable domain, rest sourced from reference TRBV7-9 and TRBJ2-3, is DTGVSQNPRHKITKRGQNVTFRCDPISEHNRLYWYRQTLGQGPEFLTYFQNEAQLEKSRLLSDRFSAERPKGSFSTLEIQRTEQGDSAMYLCSSSFSGLSTDTQYFGPGTRLTVL.

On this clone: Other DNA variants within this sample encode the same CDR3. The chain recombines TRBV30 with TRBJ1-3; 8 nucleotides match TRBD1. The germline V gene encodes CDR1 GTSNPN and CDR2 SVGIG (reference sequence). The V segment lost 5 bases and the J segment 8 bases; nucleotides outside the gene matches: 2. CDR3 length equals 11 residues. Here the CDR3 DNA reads TGTGCCTGGGGACAGGGAGACACCATATATTTT. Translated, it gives CAWGQGDTIYF.

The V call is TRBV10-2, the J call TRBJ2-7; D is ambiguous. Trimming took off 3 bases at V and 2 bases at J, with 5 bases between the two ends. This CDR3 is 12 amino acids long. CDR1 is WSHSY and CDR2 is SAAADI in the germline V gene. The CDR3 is CASSDRAYEQYF. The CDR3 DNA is TGCGCCAGCAGTGACCGGGCCTACGAGCAGTACTTC.

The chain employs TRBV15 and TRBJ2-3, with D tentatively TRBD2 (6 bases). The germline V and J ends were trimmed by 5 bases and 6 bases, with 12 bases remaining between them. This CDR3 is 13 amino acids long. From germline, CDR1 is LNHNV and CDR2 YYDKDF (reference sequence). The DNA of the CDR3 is TGTGCCACCAGCGAGGGAGGCGGTGATACGCAGTATTTT. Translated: CATSEGGGDTQYF.

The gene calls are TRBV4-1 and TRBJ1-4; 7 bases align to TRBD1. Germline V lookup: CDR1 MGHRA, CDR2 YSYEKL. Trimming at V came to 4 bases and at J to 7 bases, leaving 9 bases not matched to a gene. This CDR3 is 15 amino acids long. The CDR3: CASSPPTGEFEKLFF. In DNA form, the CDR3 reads TGCGCCAGCAGCCCCCCCACAGGGGAGTTTGAAAAACTGTTTTTT.

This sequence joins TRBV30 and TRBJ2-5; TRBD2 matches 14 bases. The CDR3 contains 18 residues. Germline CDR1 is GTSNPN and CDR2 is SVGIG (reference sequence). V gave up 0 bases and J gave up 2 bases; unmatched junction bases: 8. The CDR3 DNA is TGTGCCTGGAGTGTCGCAGTGACTAGCGGGAGGGGGCAAGAGACCCAGTACTTC. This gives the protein CAWSVAVTSGRGQETQYF.

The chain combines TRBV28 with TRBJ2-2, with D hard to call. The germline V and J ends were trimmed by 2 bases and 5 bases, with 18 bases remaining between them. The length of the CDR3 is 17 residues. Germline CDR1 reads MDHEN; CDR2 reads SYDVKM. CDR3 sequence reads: CASSLPRQHVWTGELFF. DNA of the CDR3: TGTGCCAGCAGTTTACCCAGACAACATGTATGGACCGGGGAGCTGTTTTTT.